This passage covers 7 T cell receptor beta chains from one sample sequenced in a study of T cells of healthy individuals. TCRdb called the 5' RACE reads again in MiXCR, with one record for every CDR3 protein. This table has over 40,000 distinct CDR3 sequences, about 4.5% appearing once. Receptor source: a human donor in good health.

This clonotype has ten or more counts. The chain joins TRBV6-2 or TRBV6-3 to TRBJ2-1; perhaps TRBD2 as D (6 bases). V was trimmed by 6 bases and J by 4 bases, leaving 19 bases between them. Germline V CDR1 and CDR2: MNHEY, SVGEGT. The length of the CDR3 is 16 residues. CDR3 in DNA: TGTGCCAGCAGCGAGTTCGGAGGGCAGCTTTACAATGAGCAGTTCTTC. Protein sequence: CASSEFGGQLYNEQFF.

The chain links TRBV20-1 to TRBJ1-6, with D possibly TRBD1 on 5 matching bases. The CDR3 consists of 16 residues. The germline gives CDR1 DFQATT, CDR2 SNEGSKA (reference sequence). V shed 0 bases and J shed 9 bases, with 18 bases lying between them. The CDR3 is CSARDKGWQVSSPLHF. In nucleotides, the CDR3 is TGCAGTGCTAGAGATAAGGGGTGGCAGGTTTCTTCACCCCTCCACTTT.

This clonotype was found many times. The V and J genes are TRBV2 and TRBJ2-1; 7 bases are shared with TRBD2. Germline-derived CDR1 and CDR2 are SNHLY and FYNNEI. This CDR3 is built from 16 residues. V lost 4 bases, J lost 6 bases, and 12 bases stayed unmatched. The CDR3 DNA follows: TGTGCCAGCAGTGTAAATTCAAGGGGAGGGCCCAATGAGCAGTTCTTC. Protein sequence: CASSVNSRGGPNEQFF.

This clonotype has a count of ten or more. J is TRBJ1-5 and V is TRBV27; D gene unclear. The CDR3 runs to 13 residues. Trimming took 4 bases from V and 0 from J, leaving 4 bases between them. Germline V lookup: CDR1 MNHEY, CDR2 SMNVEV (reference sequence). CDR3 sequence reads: CASSSDSNQPQHF. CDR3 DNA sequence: TGTGCCAGCAGTTCGGATAGCAATCAGCCCCAGCATTTT.

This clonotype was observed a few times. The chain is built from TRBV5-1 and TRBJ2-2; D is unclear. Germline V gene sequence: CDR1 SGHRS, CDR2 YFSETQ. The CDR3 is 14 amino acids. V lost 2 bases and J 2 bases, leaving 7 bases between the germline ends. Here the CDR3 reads CASSLLSNTGELFF. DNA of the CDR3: TGCGCCAGCAGCTTACTTAGTAACACCGGGGAGCTGTTTTTT. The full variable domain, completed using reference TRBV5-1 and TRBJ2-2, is KAGVTQTPRYLIKTRGQQVTLSCSPISGHRSVSWYQQTPGQGLQFLFEYFSETQRNKGNFPGRFSGRQFSNSRSEMNVSTLELGDSALYLCASSLLSNTGELFFGEGSRLTVL.

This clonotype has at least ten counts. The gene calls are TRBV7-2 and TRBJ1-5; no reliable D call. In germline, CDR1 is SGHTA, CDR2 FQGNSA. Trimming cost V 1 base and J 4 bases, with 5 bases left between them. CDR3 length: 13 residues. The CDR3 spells CASSLERNQPQHF. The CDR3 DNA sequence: TGTGCCAGCAGCTTAGAAAGGAATCAGCCCCAGCATTTT.

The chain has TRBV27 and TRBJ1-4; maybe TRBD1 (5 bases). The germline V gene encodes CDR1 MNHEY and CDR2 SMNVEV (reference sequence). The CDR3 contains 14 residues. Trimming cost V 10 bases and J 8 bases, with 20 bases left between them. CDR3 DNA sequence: TGTGCCACCCCGGGACTTCTCGCAGAGGAAAAACTGTTTTTT. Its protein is CATPGLLAEEKLFF. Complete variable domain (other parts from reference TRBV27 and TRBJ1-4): EAQVTQNPRYLITVTGKKLTVTCSQNMNHEYMSWYRQDPGLGLRQIYYSMNVEVTDKGDVPEGYKVSRKEKRNFPLILESPSPNQTSLYFCATPGLLAEEKLFFGSGTQLSVL.